Listed here are 23 T cell receptor beta chains from one sample, sequenced in a study of HIV-infected children after antiretroviral therapy interruption. Unique molecular identifiers were included in an RNA-based 3' RACE TCR library. In TCRdb, the 3' RACE reads were re-called with MiXCR into one record per CDR3 protein. The sample has approximately 95,000 distinct CDR3 sequences; less than 7% are singletons. Described treatment: PENTA 11 planned treatment interruption arm or continuous ART arm. Here the sequenced sample was CD45RA+ CD4+ T cells from PBMCs, pooled from several time points, taken from a donor given antiretroviral therapy, either interrupted or continuous. Described subset: naive CD4+ CD45RA+ CD45RO- T cells. The receptors derive from a pool of human donors with HIV.

This clonotype appeared many times. The V call is TRBV12-3 or TRBV12-4, the J call TRBJ2-2; the match to TRBD1 covers 9 bases. The length of the CDR3 is 16 residues. V was pared by 5 bases and J by 6 bases, with 10 bases of the junction left unmatched. CDR3 protein: CASSIPGQGDAGELFF. CDR3 nucleotides: TGTGCCAGCAGTATCCCGGGACAGGGTGACGCCGGGGAGCTGTTTTTT.

This clonotype was counted between two and nine times. This chain joins TRBV20-1 and TRBJ2-3, with TRBD2 identical over 11 bases. This CDR3 has 14 residues. The V segment lost 5 bases and the J segment 5 bases; nucleotides outside the gene matches: 6. Germline V gene sequence: CDR1 DFQATT, CDR2 SNEGSKA (reference sequence). The CDR3, as DNA: TGCAGTGCTCCCACTAGCGGGGGAATAGATACGCAGTATTTT. As protein: CSAPTSGGIDTQYF.

The sample holds a few counts of this clonotype. The chain recombines TRBV6-1 with TRBJ1-6, with 11 bases aligning to TRBD1. Germline V lookup: CDR1 MNHNS, CDR2 SASEGT. V was pared by 3 bases and J by 9 bases, with 10 bases of the junction left unmatched. CDR3 length: 17 residues. This CDR3 reads CASSEAGTGGSISPLHF. The CDR3 region has the DNA TGTGCCAGCAGTGAGGCCGGGACAGGGGGATCGATTTCACCCCTCCACTTT.

J is TRBJ1-6 and V is TRBV3-1; D is uncertain. CDR3 length: 16 amino acids. The V end lost 3 bases, the J end lost 4 bases, and 13 bases lay between the germline ends. CDR1 and CDR2 (germline): LGHDT, YNNKEL (reference sequence). CDR3 residues: CASSHGEITYNSPLHF. In DNA, the CDR3 is TGTGCCAGCAGCCATGGGGAGATTACTTATAATTCACCCCTCCACTTT.

This clonotype has at least ten counts. The V and J genes are TRBV19 and TRBJ2-3; D uncertain. Germline values: CDR1 LNHDA, CDR2 SQIVND (reference sequence). V was clipped by 3 bases and J by 0 bases, with 16 bases between them. The CDR3 spans 17 residues. CDR3 loop: CASSMVPQSTSTDTQYF. CDR3 coding DNA: TGTGCCAGTAGTATGGTTCCCCAGTCAACCAGCACAGATACGCAGTATTTT.

The V gene is TRBV6-2 or TRBV6-3, the J gene TRBJ2-1, with unresolved D. V lost 2 bases, J lost 8 bases, and 4 bases lay in between. This CDR3 is 11 amino acids long. CDR1 is MNHEY and CDR2 is SVGEGT in the germline V gene. CDR3 in DNA: TGTGCCAGCAGTTACCTGCATGAGCAGTTCTTC. Encoded protein: CASSYLHEQFF.

This clonotype was found many times. This chain connects TRBV6-1 to TRBJ1-2; D uncertain. CDR3 length: 12 residues. Germline V lookup: CDR1 MNHNS, CDR2 SASEGT. Deletions cut 8 bases from V and 6 bases from J, with 13 bases between. In DNA form, the CDR3 reads TGTGCCAGCTCCGGGGTGAGGGATGGCTACACCTTC. Encoded protein: CASSGVRDGYTF.

In its sample, this clonotype was seen many times. The gene calls are TRBV27 and TRBJ2-3; 8 nucleotides match TRBD2. Germline V gene data show CDR1 as MNHEY and CDR2 as SMNVEV (reference sequence). The CDR3 loop spans 18 amino acids. With 4 bases clipped from V and 0 bases from J, the junction kept 12 bases outside the gene matches. The CDR3 loop is CASSSRLARSPSTDTQYF. The CDR3 DNA sequence: TGTGCCAGCAGTTCACGACTAGCGAGAAGCCCTAGCACAGATACGCAGTATTTT.

This clonotype was recorded at least ten times. The rearrangement uses TRBV11-2 and TRBJ2-2; TRBD2 aligns across 14 bases. CDR3 size: 17 residues. CDR1 is SGHAT, CDR2 FQNNGV, per germline. V was clipped by 3 bases and J by 3 bases; unmatched bases: 3. Here the CDR3 DNA reads TGTGCCAGCAGCTTCGTGGGACTAGCGGGGGACACCGGGGAGCTGTTTTTT. This codes for CASSFVGLAGDTGELFF.

The chain recombines TRBV7-3 with TRBJ2-2, with no clear D. V was clipped by 4 bases and J by 6 bases, with 15 bases between them. This CDR3 region has 15 residues. Per germline, CDR1 SGHTA and CDR2 FQGTGA. CDR3 residues: CASSSPTGAPGELFF. The CDR3 bases are TGTGCCAGCAGCTCCCCCACCGGTGCTCCCGGGGAGCTGTTTTTT. Together with reference TRBV7-3 and TRBJ2-2, the CDR3 gives the full variable domain: GAGVSQTPSNKVTEKGKYVELRCDPISGHTALYWYRQSLGQGPEFLIYFQGTGAADDSGLPNDRFFAVRPEGSVSTLKIQRTERGDSAVYLCASSSPTGAPGELFFGEGSRLTVL.

This clonotype has a count of ten or more. The V gene is TRBV29-1, the J gene TRBJ2-2; possibly TRBD2 for D (6 bases). The CDR3 covers 14 residues. The germline V and J ends were trimmed by 1 base and 7 bases, with 13 bases remaining between them. Looked up from germline, CDR1 is SQVTM and CDR2 is ANQGSEA. The CDR3: CSVEGWRGGGELFF. In DNA, the CDR3 is TGCAGCGTTGAAGGATGGAGGGGTGGCGGGGAGCTGTTTTTT.

This clonotype was counted many times. The chain couples TRBV29-1 to TRBJ1-1; tentatively, D is TRBD1 (5 bases). The CDR3 loop spans 12 amino acids. Germline values: CDR1 SQVTM, CDR2 ANQGSEA. V was pared by 4 bases and J by 1 base, with 7 bases between. The CDR3 spells CSVGRGNTEAFF. CDR3 DNA: TGCAGCGTTGGAAGGGGGAACACTGAAGCTTTCTTT.

The sample holds many counts of this clonotype. The chain joins TRBV7-9 to TRBJ1-6; TRBD1 is a possible D gene (6 bases). Germline V gene lookup returns CDR1 SEHNR and CDR2 FQNEAQ (reference sequence). The V and J ends lost 7 bases and 2 bases respectively, with 12 bases between them. The CDR3 totals 15 residues. This CDR3 is CASNTGFPYNSPLHF. CDR3 DNA: TGTGCCAGCAACACAGGGTTCCCCTATAATTCACCCCTCCACTTT. Filled out from reference TRBV7-9 and TRBJ1-6, the complete variable domain reads DTGVSQNPRHKITKRGQNVTFRCDPISEHNRLYWYRQTLGQGPEFLTYFQNEAQLEKSRLLSDRFSAERPKGSFSTLEIQRTEQGDSAMYLCASNTGFPYNSPLHFGNGTRLTVT.

The chain carries TRBV4-2 and TRBJ2-3; 15 nucleotides line up with TRBD2. The CDR3 runs 21 residues. The V and J ends lost 0 bases and 0 bases, in that order; junction bases with no gene match: 10. Germline V CDR1 and CDR2: LGHNA, YNFKEQ. CDR3 in amino acids: CASSQDAWTSGGEISTDTQYF. As DNA, the CDR3 is TGTGCCAGCAGCCAAGATGCGTGGACTAGCGGGGGGGAAATTAGCACAGATACGCAGTATTTT.

This clonotype was observed many times. The DNA for the CDR3 is TGTGCCAGCGTGAGGGTGCTGTTCGGGGGGGGCTCAGATACGCAGTATTTT. Its protein product is CASVRVLFGGGSDTQYF. V is TRBV2 and J is TRBJ2-3; 8 bases line up with TRBD2. Germline values: CDR1 SNHLY, CDR2 FYNNEI. J was trimmed by 4 bases and V by 8 bases; bases with no gene match: 17. This CDR3 has 17 amino acids.

This clonotype was found many times. The V call is TRBV12-3 or TRBV12-4, the J call TRBJ2-1; D remains unclear. The CDR3 is made up of 13 amino acids. Trimming took 1 base from V and 7 from J, leaving 8 bases between them. The CDR3 is CASSLVRGNEQFF. The CDR3 DNA is TGTGCCAGCAGTTTAGTGCGAGGTAATGAGCAGTTCTTC.

This chain links TRBV21-1 with TRBJ1-3; the listed D gene, TRBD1, was not tested against the DNA. TRBV21-1 counts as a pseudogene. There are 13 residues in the CDR3. The chain's CDR3 is CASSGQGHGTIYF. The CDR3 DNA follows: TGTGCCAGCAGCGGACAGGGACACGGCACCATATATTTT.

V usage is TRBV5-1 and J usage is TRBJ2-6, with D maybe TRBD1 (6 bases). Per germline, CDR1 SGHRS and CDR2 YFSETQ. Trimming cost V 4 bases and J 0 bases, with 14 bases left between them. This CDR3 region has 17 residues. The CDR3 DNA is TGCGCCAGCAGCCTAGGACAGTACAGCTCTGGGGCCAACGTCCTGACTTTC. This gives the protein CASSLGQYSSGANVLTF. Using reference TRBV5-1 and TRBJ2-6 for the parts outside the CDR3, the full variable domain is KAGVTQTPRYLIKTRGQQVTLSCSPISGHRSVSWYQQTPGQGLQFLFEYFSETQRNKGNFPGRFSGRQFSNSRSEMNVSTLELGDSALYLCASSLGQYSSGANVLTFGAGSRLTVL.

This clonotype was picked up many times. This chain links TRBV12-3 or TRBV12-4 with TRBJ1-1; D perhaps matches TRBD1 (5 bases). The CDR3 contains 14 residues. V was trimmed by 3 bases and J by 2 bases, leaving 10 bases between them. CDR3 nucleotides: TGTGCCAGCAGTTTGACAGATATCAACACTGAAGCTTTCTTT. Protein sequence: CASSLTDINTEAFF.

This clonotype was observed at least ten times. A read error may produce the germline difference seen at one junction end. The chain uses TRBV19 and TRBJ2-5; perhaps D is TRBD1 or TRBD2 (5 bases each). The V gene's germline CDR1 is LNHDA and CDR2 SQIVND (reference sequence). CDR3 length: 14 residues. CDR3 DNA sequence: TGTGCCAGTAGTATTCGGGGACCCCAAAAGACCCAGTACTTC. Its protein is CASSIRGPQKTQYF.

This clonotype was seen ten or more times. The J gene is TRBJ2-7, the V gene TRBV3-1; 9 nucleotides agree with TRBD1. Germline V CDR1 and CDR2: LGHDT, YNNKEL (reference sequence). The CDR3 has 14 residues. V gave up 4 bases and J gave up 5 bases; unmatched junction bases: 6. CDR3 region: CASSPRTGVHEQYF. The CDR3 bases are TGTGCCAGCAGCCCAAGGACAGGGGTCCACGAGCAGTACTTC.

In this sample, this clonotype turned up many times. This chain uses TRBV13 with TRBJ1-1, with a tentative D call TRBD1 (5 bases). The germline V gene has CDR1 PRHDT and CDR2 FYEKMQ (reference sequence). The CDR3 covers 15 residues. Trimming pared 5 bases from V and 3 bases from J, leaving 16 bases between. The CDR3 spells CASSDPLLGHTEAFF. The CDR3, as DNA: TGTGCCAGCAGCGACCCCCTGTTGGGACACACTGAAGCTTTCTTT.

This clonotype was seen at least ten times. This chain uses TRBV5-4 with TRBJ2-2; D might be TRBD1 (5 bases). V was cut by 6 bases and J by 0 bases, with 12 bases left in between. CDR3 length: 15 residues. Germline V gene sequence: CDR1 SGHNT, CDR2 YYREEE (reference sequence). The CDR3 DNA sequence: TGTGCCAGCACCAGTAAGACAGCGAACACCGGGGAGCTGTTTTTT. This sequence encodes CASTSKTANTGELFF.